This T cell receptor (beta chain) was recorded in a study of T-cell reconstitution after alpha-beta-depleted transplantation in children. Unique molecular identifiers were built into the TCRbeta library. A single record per CDR3 protein comes from TCRdb applying MiXCR to the PCR reads. The table includes hundreds of thousands of distinct CDR3 sequences, around 12% detected once. The CDR3 is made up of 16 amino acids. Germline assignment: CDR1 DFQATT and CDR2 SNEGSKA (reference sequence). With 2 bases clipped from V and 2 bases from J, the junction kept 12 bases outside the gene matches. This clonotype appeared many times.

This receptor was obtained from a human donor who donated a stem cell graft to a child with acute lymphoblastic leukemia. The specimen was PBMCs from the stem cell graft donor, collected from the stem cell graft. The chain has TRBV20-1 and TRBJ2-7; 7 nucleotides match TRBD2. The CDR3 loop reads CSARPYSAGDPYEQYF. The CDR3 DNA follows: TGCAGTGCTAGACCCTACTCGGCGGGGGATCCCTACGAGCAGTACTTC.